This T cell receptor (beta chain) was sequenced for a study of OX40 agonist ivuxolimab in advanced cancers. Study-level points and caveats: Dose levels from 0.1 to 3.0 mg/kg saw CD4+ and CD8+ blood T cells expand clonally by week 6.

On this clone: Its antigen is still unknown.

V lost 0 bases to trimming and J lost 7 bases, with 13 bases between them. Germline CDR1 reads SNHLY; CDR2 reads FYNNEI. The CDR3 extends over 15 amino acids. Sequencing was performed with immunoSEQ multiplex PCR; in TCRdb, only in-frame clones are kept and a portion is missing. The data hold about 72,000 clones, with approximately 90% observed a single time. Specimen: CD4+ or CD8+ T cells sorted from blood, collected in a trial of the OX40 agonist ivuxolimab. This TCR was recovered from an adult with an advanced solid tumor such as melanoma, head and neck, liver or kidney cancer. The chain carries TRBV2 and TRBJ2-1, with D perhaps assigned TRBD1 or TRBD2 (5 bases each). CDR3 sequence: CASSEAGLALNEQFF. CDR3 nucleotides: TGTGCCAGCAGTGAAGCGGGGCTAGCCCTGAATGAGCAGTTCTTC.